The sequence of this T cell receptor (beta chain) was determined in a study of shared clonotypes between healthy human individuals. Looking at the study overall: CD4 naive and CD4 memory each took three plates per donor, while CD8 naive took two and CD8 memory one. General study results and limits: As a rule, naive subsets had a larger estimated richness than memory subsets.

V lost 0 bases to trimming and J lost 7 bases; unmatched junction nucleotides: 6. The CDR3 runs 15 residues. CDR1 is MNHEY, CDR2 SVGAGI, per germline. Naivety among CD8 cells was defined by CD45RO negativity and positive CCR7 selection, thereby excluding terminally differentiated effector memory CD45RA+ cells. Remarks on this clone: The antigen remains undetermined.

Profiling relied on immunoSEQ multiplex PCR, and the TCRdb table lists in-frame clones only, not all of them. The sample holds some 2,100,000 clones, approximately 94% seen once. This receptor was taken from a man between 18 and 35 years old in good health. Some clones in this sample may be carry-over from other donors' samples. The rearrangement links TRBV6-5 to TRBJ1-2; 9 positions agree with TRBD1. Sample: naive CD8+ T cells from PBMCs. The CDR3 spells CASSYSSGTGIGYTF. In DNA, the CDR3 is TGTGCCAGCAGTTACTCGTCCGGGACAGGGATTGGCTACACCTTC.